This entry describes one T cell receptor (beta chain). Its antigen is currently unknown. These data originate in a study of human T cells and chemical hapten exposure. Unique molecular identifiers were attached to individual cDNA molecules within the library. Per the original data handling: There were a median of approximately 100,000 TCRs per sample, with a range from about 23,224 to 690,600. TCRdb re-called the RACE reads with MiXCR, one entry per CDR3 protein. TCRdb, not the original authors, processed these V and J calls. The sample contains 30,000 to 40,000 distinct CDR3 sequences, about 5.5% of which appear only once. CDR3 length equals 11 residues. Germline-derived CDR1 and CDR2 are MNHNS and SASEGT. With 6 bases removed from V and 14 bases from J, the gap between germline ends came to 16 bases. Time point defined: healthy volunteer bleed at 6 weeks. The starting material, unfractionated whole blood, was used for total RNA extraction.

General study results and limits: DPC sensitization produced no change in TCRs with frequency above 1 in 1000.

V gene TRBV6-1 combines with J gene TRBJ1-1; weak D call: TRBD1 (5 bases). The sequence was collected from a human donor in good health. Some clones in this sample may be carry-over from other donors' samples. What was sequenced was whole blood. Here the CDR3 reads CASRADSEGFF. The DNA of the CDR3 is TGTGCCAGCAGGGCCGACAGTGAAGGGTTCTTT.